A single sample gave rise to the 22 T cell receptor beta chains below, sequenced in a study of Tregs in tolerant kidney transplant recipients. The method was immunoSEQ multiplex PCR; TCRdb's version includes in-frame clones alone and lacks a portion of them. The repertoire consists of 110,000 or so clones, with about 90% occurring once and the leading ten covering around 0.58%. The sequencing sample was made of CD4+ T cells from blood. Receptors originate from a human donor in good health.

The chain couples TRBV5-1 to TRBJ2-1, with D perhaps given as TRBD1 or TRBD2 (6 bases each). CDR3 size: 17 residues. Germline loops: CDR1 SGHRS, CDR2 YFSETQ. The V gene lost 4 bases and the J gene lost 3 bases, with 20 bases spanning the gap. CDR3 DNA: TGCGCCAGCAGCGGGACCCTTTCGGGGGCCCTCTACAATGAGCAGTTCTTC. Translating gives CASSGTLSGALYNEQFF.

This clone was detected once. The chain couples TRBV5-1 to TRBJ1-4; 10 nucleotides match TRBD1. In germline, CDR1 is SGHRS, CDR2 YFSETQ. CDR3 length equals 15 residues. Losses at the gene ends were 3 bases for V and 7 bases for J; bases not matched to a gene: 6. The CDR3 region has the DNA TGCGCCAGCAGCTCATATGGACAGGGGGGTGAAAAACTGTTTTTT. Amino acid sequence: CASSSYGQGGEKLFF.

This chain links TRBV7-6 with TRBJ2-6; 8 bases align to TRBD1. The CDR3 runs 16 residues. Germline loops: CDR1 SGHVS, CDR2 FNYEAQ. V was clipped by 5 bases and J by 2 bases; unmatched bases: 5. The CDR3 loop is CASSAQGAAGANVLTF. The CDR3 region has the DNA TGTGCCAGCAGCGCCCAGGGGGCGGCTGGGGCCAACGTCCTGACTTTC.

The chain employs TRBV5-1 and TRBJ1-3, with D unresolved. The V end lost 7 bases, the J end lost 1 base, and 15 bases lay between the germline ends. This CDR3 comprises 15 residues. Germline CDR1 reads SGHRS; CDR2 reads YFSETQ. CDR3 sequence reads: CASSKSALSGNTIYF. As DNA, the CDR3 is TGCGCCAGCTCCAAGTCGGCCCTATCTGGAAACACCATATATTTT.

This rearrangement joins TRBV7-9 to TRBJ1-6, with 8 bases that match TRBD1. The CDR3 totals 14 residues. The V gene end was trimmed by 5 bases and the J gene end by 7 bases; junction bases not matched to a gene: 4. The germline gives CDR1 SEHNR, CDR2 FQNEAQ (reference sequence). The CDR3 DNA reads TGTGCCAGCAGCCCTGGACAGGGAAATTCACCCCTCCACTTT. It specifies CASSPGQGNSPLHF.

The J gene is TRBJ1-1, the V gene TRBV12-5; TRBD1 matches at 7 bases. V shed 0 bases and J 1 base; nucleotides not matched to a gene: 5. The V gene's germline CDR1 is LGHNT and CDR2 FRNRAP. This CDR3 region has 16 residues. The CDR3, as DNA: TGTGCTAGTGGTTTGGTAATAGGGGGCCGGAACACTGAAGCTTTCTTT. Its protein is CASGLVIGGRNTEAFF.

The chain is built from TRBV5-1 and TRBJ2-3; 10 bases line up with TRBD2. J gave up 4 bases and V 4 bases, and 12 bases lay outside the gene matches. Germline V lookup: CDR1 SGHRS, CDR2 YFSETQ. CDR3 size: 17 residues. The CDR3 is CASSTGLAVNSADTQYF. CDR3 coding DNA: TGCGCCAGCAGCACCGGACTAGCGGTAAATTCGGCAGATACGCAGTATTTT. Looking up the rest from reference TRBV5-1 and TRBJ2-3 gives the full variable domain: KAGVTQTPRYLIKTRGQQVTLSCSPISGHRSVSWYQQTPGQGLQFLFEYFSETQRNKGNFPGRFSGRQFSNSRSEMNVSTLELGDSALYLCASSTGLAVNSADTQYFGPGTRLTVL.

J is TRBJ2-7 and V is TRBV7-2; D unresolved. Germline CDR1 reads SGHTA; CDR2 reads FQGNSA. Trimming removed 0 bases at V and 0 bases at J, with 9 bases between. The CDR3 sequence is 15 residues long. In DNA form, the CDR3 reads TGTGCCAGCAGCTTAGCCACGGCGAGCTCCTACGAGCAGTACTTC. Translated, it gives CASSLATASSYEQYF.

This CDR3 is CASSLRPMNTEAFF. CDR3 nucleotides: TGCGCCAGCAGCTTACGACCGATGAACACTGAAGCTTTCTTT. The V call is TRBV5-1, the J call TRBJ1-1; D ambiguous. Trimming left V 2 bases short and J 0 bases short, with 8 bases between. Germline CDR1 SGHRS, CDR2 YFSETQ. The CDR3 has 14 residues.

This chain joins TRBV5-1 and TRBJ1-4; the match to TRBD1 covers 8 bases. The V gene end was trimmed by 4 bases and the J gene end by 2 bases; junction bases not matched to a gene: 13. This CDR3 contains 18 residues. Germline V gene sequence: CDR1 SGHRS, CDR2 YFSETQ. The DNA of the CDR3 is TGCGCCAGCAGCCCGCTTAGGACAGGGTCGAGCACTAATGAAAAACTGTTTTTT. It yields the protein CASSPLRTGSSTNEKLFF.

The J gene is TRBJ2-7, the V gene TRBV11-2, with TRBD1 matching 7 bases. V was pared by 5 bases and J by 4 bases, with 8 bases of the junction left unmatched. CDR1 SGHAT and CDR2 FQNNGV come from the germline V gene. This CDR3 contains 14 residues. The CDR3 DNA reads as TGTGCCAGCAGCAGGGGACAGACCTCGTACGAGCAGTACTTC. Amino acid sequence: CASSRGQTSYEQYF.

The rearrangement uses TRBV30 and TRBJ2-3; TRBD2 matches 8 bases. The germline V gene has CDR1 GTSNPN and CDR2 SVGIG (reference sequence). V dropped 7 bases and J dropped 2; count of bases not matched to a gene: 14. The CDR3 length is 16 residues. CDR3 sequence (DNA): TGTGCCTCGCTAACCGGGGTAGCGGGGTTCACAGATACGCAGTATTTT. It encodes CASLTGVAGFTDTQYF.

This chain connects TRBV5-1 to TRBJ2-1; D gene uncertain. V dropped 0 bases and J dropped 8 bases, with 18 bases sitting between them. This CDR3 has 16 residues. Germline CDR1 SGHRS, CDR2 YFSETQ. CDR3 DNA: TGCGCCAGCAGCTTGGCCGGGTCCACTCGTGGCGATGAGCAGTTCTTC. This gives the protein CASSLAGSTRGDEQFF. The full variable domain, in which reference TRBV5-1 and TRBJ2-1 provide the parts outside the CDR3, is KAGVTQTPRYLIKTRGQQVTLSCSPISGHRSVSWYQQTPGQGLQFLFEYFSETQRNKGNFPGRFSGRQFSNSRSEMNVSTLELGDSALYLCASSLAGSTRGDEQFFGPGTRLTVL.

This clone appeared a single time. The rearrangement joins TRBV10-1 to TRBJ1-2; no clear D. Germline CDR1 is WNHNN and CDR2 is SYGVQD (reference sequence). The CDR3 loop spans 13 amino acids. The V end was cut by 0 bases, the J end by 7 bases, with 9 bases between. Here the CDR3 reads CASSESGRSGYTF. The CDR3 coding sequence is TGCGCCAGCAGTGAGTCAGGCAGGTCTGGCTACACCTTC.

The chain couples TRBV9 to TRBJ1-4, with D perhaps matching TRBD1 (6 bases). The CDR3 consists of 16 residues. The germline V gene has CDR1 SGDLS and CDR2 YYNGEE. V was clipped by 1 base and J by 4 bases, with 14 bases between them. CDR3 residues: CASSVNRGGRNEKLFF. DNA of the CDR3: TGTGCCAGCAGCGTAAATCGAGGGGGGCGTAATGAAAAACTGTTTTTT. The whole variable domain, filled in from reference TRBV9 and TRBJ1-4, reads DSGVTQTPKHLITATGQRVTLRCSPRSGDLSVYWYQQSLDQGLQFLIQYYNGEERAKGNILERFSAQQFPDLHSELNLSSLELGDSALYFCASSVNRGGRNEKLFFGSGTQLSVL.

This chain links TRBV10-3 with TRBJ2-7, with D possibly TRBD2 on 6 matching bases. Germline V CDR1 and CDR2: ENHRY, SYGVKD. Trimming pared 5 bases from V and 1 base from J, leaving 12 bases between. The CDR3 sequence is 14 residues long. CDR3 nucleotides: TGTGCCATCAGTCCTAGGGACTCGTCCTACGAGCAGTACTTC. This encodes CAISPRDSSYEQYF.

The chain uses TRBV7-2 and TRBJ2-2; D possibly matches TRBD1 or TRBD2 (5 bases each). Germline-derived CDR1 and CDR2 are SGHTA and FQGNSA. The CDR3 loop spans 14 amino acids. Deletions cut 2 bases from V and 6 bases from J, with 10 bases between. The CDR3 DNA sequence: TGTGCCAGCAGCTTATCCGTGGGGGCCGGGGAGCTGTTTTTT. Translation gives CASSLSVGAGELFF.

The chain has TRBV2 and TRBJ2-7; TRBD2 is a possible D gene (6 bases). Trimming left V 8 bases short and J 2 bases short, with 13 bases between. The length of the CDR3 is 13 residues. Germline V gene sequence: CDR1 SNHLY, CDR2 FYNNEI. In DNA, the CDR3 is TGTGCCAGCGTGGACGGGGGACCCTACGAGCAGTACTTC. Translation: CASVDGGPYEQYF.

This chain joins TRBV6-6 and TRBJ1-2; a weak D match, TRBD1 (6 bases). The CDR3 covers 12 residues. Germline assignment: CDR1 MNHNY and CDR2 SVGAGI (reference sequence). V was clipped by 5 bases and J by 3 bases, with 7 bases between them. For the CDR3, the DNA is TGTGCCAGCAGTCCAGGGGACTATGGCTACACCTTC. Its translation is CASSPGDYGYTF.

CDR3 sequence: CASSLGGLNTEAFF. The CDR3 nucleotides are TGTGCCAGCAGCTTAGGAGGCCTGAACACTGAAGCTTTCTTT. The rearrangement joins TRBV11-2 to TRBJ1-1; D unclear. The CDR3 loop spans 14 amino acids. Per germline, CDR1 SGHAT and CDR2 FQNNGV. Trimming removed 1 base at V and 0 bases at J, with 6 bases between.

The genes are TRBV6-4 and TRBJ1-1; 10 positions agree with TRBD1. CDR1 and CDR2 from the germline V gene are MRHNA and SNTAGT. The CDR3 consists of 14 residues. V lost 10 bases, J lost 1 base, and 6 bases stayed unmatched. The CDR3 nucleotides are TGTGCCATCGTGACAGGGGGCAAGAACACTGAAGCTTTCTTT. As protein: CAIVTGGKNTEAFF.

The chain is built from TRBV10-3 and TRBJ2-1; 8 bases fit TRBD2. The germline V gene encodes CDR1 ENHRY and CDR2 SYGVKD. CDR3 length equals 15 residues. V was clipped by 6 bases and J by 6 bases; unmatched bases: 10. CDR3 coding DNA: TGTGCCATCAGCGCCCCTTGGACTAGCCCCAATGAGCAGTTCTTC. Translation gives CAISAPWTSPNEQFF.